Following are 3 T cell receptor beta chains from one sample sequenced in a study of T cells in women clearing cervical HPV infection. Generated by immunoSEQ multiplex PCR, the TCRdb table keeps only in-frame clones and is missing some. This repertoire comprises approximately 35,000 clones; its ten largest clones make up roughly 7.2%. Sequences were obtained from blood buffy coat. These receptors were collected from a woman between 18 and 75 years old with a cervical HPV16 infection that either progressed to CIN3+ or cleared (not recorded which).

This clone ranks as medium-sized in terms of frequency. CDR3 DNA (partial): TGCGCCAGCAGCCCACGGGACTCAGGAAACATT. Translated: CASSPRDSGNI. The whole CDR3 region reads CASSPRDSGNIQYF. V usage is TRBV5-1 and J usage is TRBJ2-4; a weak D match, TRBD2 (6 bases). The read ends 3 residues early relative to the CDR3; the germline J gene fills the gap. The CDR3 is 14 residues long. Per germline, CDR1 SGHRS and CDR2 YFSETQ. V lost 4 bases to trimming and J lost 6 bases, with 14 bases between them.

On this clone: Sequencing ends 3 residues short of the CDR3 end; the germline J gene provides the rest. V is TRBV7-8 and J is TRBJ2-1; TRBD1 matches 9 bases. Germline CDR1 is SGHVS and CDR2 is FQNEAQ. Trimming removed 5 bases from V and 8 bases from J; junction bases left unmatched: 10. There are 15 residues in the CDR3. Incomplete CDR3 DNA: TGTGCCAGCAGCCCAGGAGCCGGGACAGGGTATGAG. Amino acids: CASSPGAGTGYE. The complete CDR3 protein is CASSPGAGTGYEQFF.

Worth noting for this clone: The read is 3 residues too short to cover the CDR3 end, so that end is filled in from the germline J gene. This sequence joins TRBV28 and TRBJ2-7, with no clear D. The CDR3 consists of 13 residues. Germline V CDR1 and CDR2: MDHEN, SYDVKM. With 3 bases removed from V and 2 bases from J, the gap between germline ends came to 8 bases. The sequenced CDR3 bases are TGTGCCAGCAGTTTCCCCCAGGCCTACGAG. Translating gives CASSFPQAYE. The whole CDR3 protein reads CASSFPQAYEQYF. Using reference TRBV28 and TRBJ2-7 for the parts outside the CDR3, the full variable domain is DVKVTQSSRYLVKRTGEKVFLECVQDMDHENMFWYRQDPGLGLRLIYFSYDVKMKEKGDIPEGYSVSREKKERFSLILESASTNQTSMYLCASSFPQAYEQYFGPGTRLTVT.